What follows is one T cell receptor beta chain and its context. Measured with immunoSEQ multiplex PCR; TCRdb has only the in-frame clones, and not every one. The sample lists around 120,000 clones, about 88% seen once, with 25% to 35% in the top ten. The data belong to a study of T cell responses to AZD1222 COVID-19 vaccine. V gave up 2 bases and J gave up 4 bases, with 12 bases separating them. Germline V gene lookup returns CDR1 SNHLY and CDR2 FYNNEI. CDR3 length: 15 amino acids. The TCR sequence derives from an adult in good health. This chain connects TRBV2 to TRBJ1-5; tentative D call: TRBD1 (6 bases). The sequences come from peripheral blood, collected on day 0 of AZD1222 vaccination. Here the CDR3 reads CASSEQGTINQPQHF. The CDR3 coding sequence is TGTGCCAGCAGTGAACAGGGGACCATTAATCAGCCCCAGCATTTT.